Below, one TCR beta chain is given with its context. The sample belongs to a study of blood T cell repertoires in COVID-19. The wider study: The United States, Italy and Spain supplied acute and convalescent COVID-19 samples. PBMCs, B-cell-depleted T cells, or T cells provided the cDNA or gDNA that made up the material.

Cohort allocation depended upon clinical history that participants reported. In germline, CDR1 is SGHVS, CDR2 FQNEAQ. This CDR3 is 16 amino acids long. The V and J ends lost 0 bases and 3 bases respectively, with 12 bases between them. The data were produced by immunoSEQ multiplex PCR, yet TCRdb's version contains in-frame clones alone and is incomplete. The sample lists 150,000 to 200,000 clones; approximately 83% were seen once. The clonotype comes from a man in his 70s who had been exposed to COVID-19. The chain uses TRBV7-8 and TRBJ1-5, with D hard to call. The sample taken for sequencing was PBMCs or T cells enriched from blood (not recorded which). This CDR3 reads CASSLAPAGNNQPQHF. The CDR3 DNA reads TGTGCCAGCAGCTTAGCCCCCGCCGGGAACAATCAGCCCCAGCATTTT.